This TCR beta chain was recorded in a study of blood T cell repertoires in COVID-19. Study summary: Both acute and convalescent COVID-19 samples were obtained from the United States, Italy and Spain. Nucleic acid was either cDNA or gDNA, and it came from T cells, B-cell-depleted T cells, or PBMCs.

Libraries were prepared by immunoSEQ multiplex PCR; TCRdb keeps only in-frame clonotypes and omits some of them. The sample has some 150,000 clones, roughly 80% seen once. The CDR3 spans 16 residues. The germline gives CDR1 MNHEY, CDR2 SVGAGI. The V segment lost 1 base and the J segment 8 bases; nucleotides outside the gene matches: 13. V and J are TRBV6-5 and TRBJ1-2; TRBD1 matches 7 bases. This sequence was found in a woman aged 40-49 years with active or convalescent COVID-19. The sample taken for sequencing was peripheral blood. CDR3 sequence reads: CASSYFAAEGASGYTF. Written as DNA, the CDR3 is TGTGCCAGCAGTTACTTCGCAGCAGAGGGGGCTTCGGGCTACACCTTC.